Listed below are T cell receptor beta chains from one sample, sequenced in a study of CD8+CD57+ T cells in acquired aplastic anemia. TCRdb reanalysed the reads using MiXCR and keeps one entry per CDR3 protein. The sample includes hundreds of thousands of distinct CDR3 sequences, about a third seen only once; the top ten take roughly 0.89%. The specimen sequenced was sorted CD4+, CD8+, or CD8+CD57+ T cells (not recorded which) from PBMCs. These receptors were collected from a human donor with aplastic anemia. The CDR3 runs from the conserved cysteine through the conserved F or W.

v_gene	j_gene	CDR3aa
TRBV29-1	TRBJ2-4	CSVETVAKNIQYF
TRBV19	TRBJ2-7	CASSIDLGGEQYF
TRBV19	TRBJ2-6	CASRATGGMAGANVLTF
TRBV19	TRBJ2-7	CASSPTDPPTYEQYF
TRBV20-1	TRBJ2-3	CSASPLAGVVGTDTQYF
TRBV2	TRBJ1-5	CASSAATGIGNQPQHF
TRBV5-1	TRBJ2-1	CASSPGLDNEQFF
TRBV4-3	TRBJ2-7	CASSQDGGQGFYEQYF
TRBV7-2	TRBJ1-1	CASSLVPGLSSEAFF
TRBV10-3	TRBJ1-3	CAISESSQLGSGNTIYF
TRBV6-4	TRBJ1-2	CASSGQGRNYGYTF
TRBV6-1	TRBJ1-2	CASRKTGTYGYTF
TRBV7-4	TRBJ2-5	CASSLATGEETQYF
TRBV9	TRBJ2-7	CASSVGGAVPEQYF
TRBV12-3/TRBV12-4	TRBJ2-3	CASSSWGGTDTQYF
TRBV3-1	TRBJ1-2	CASTGDTNYGYTF
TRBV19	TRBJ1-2	CASSNTGNGYTF
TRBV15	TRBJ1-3	CATSSEAGIGNTIYF
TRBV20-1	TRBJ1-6	CSAPPGGFDSPLHF
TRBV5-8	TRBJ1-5	CASRGGQGDQPQHF
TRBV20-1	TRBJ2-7	CSASLQGDEQYF
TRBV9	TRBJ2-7	CASSPSGGDYEQYF
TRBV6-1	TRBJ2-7	CASSSRNRGPDVYEQYF
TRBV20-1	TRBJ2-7	CSASSPGQGDYEQYF
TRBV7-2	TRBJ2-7	CASSPKGKEQYF
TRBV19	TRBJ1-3	CASSTRAGNTIYF
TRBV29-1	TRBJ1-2	CSVDLGLATF
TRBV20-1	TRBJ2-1	CSASGTSINEQFF
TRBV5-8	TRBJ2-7	CASSLAIGTLEQYF
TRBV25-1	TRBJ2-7	CASSASRRGDYEQYF
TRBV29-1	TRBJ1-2	CSVDRTGAIGYGYTF
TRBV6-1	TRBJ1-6	CASKIRDSNSPLHF
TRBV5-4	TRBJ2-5	CASSPMGGLQETQYF
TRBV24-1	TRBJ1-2	CATSDEPRERANGYTF
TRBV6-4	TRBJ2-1	CASIKAIEQFF
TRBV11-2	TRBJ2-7	CASSLSVHEQYF
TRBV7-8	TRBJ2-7	CASSLAFSGGLSSYEQYF
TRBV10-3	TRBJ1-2	CASSDPGRTYGYTF
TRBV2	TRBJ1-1	CASSASGTARAFF
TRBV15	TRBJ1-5	CATSSINQPQHF
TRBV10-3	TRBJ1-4	CASSDSAGGEKLFF
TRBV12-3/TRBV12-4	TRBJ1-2	CASSLGQGPYGYTF
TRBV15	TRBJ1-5	CATSRGGGQGAFQPQHF
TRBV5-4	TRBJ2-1	CASSLAVTGAYNEQFF
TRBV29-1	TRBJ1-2	CSVEDGPHLNYGYTF
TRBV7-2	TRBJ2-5	CASSPAIETQYF
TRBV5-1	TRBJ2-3	CAGRQESTDTQYF